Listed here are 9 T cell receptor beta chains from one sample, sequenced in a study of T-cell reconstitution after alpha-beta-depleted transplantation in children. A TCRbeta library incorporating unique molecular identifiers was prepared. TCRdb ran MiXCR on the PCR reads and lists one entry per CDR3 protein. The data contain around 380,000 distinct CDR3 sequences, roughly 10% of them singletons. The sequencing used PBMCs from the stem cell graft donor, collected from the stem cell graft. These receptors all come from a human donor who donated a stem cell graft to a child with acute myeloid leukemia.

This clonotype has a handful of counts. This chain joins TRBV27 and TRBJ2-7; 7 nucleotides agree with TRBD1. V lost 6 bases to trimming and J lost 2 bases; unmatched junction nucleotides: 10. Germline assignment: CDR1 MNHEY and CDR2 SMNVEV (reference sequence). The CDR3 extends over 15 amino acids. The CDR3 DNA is TGTGCCAGCAGCCCCCGACAGGGTGGTCCCTACGAGCAGTACTTC. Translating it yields CASSPRQGGPYEQYF.

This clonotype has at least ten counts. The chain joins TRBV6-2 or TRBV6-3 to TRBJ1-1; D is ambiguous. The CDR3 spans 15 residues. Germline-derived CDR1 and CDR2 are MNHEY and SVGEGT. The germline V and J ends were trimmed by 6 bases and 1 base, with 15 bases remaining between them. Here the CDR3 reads CASRPRGGQNTEAFF. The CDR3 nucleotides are TGTGCCAGCAGACCGCGGGGAGGGCAGAACACTGAAGCTTTCTTT.

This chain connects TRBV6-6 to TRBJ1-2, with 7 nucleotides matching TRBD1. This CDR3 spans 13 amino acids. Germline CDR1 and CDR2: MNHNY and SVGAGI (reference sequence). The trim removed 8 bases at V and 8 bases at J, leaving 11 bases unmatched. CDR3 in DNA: TGTGCCAGCCGCTACCCGGGGACAGACGGCTACACCTTC. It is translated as CASRYPGTDGYTF.

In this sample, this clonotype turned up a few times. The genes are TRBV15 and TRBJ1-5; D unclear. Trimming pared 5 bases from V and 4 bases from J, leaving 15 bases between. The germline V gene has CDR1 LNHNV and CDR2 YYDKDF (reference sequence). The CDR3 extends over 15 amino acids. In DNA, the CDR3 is TGTGCCACCAGCGGTTTTCCGGGAGAAAATCAGCCCCAGCATTTT. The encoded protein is CATSGFPGENQPQHF.

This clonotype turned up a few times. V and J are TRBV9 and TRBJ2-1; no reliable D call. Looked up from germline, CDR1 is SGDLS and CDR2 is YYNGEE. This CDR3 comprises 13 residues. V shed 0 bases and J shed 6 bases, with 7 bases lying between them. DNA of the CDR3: TGTGCCAGCAGCGTAGTAACCAGCAATGAGCAGTTCTTC. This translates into CASSVVTSNEQFF.

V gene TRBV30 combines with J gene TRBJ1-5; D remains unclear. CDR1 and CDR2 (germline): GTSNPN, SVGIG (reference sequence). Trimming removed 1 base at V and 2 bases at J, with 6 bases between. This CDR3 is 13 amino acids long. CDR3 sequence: CAWSAEGNQPQHF. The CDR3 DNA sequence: TGTGCCTGGAGTGCCGAGGGCAATCAGCCCCAGCATTTT.

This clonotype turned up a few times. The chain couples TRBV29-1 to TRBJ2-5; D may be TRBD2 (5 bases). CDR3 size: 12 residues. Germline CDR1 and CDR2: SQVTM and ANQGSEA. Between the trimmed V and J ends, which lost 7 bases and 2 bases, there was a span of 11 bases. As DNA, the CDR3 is TGCAGCGGGCAGACGGGACAAGAGACCCAGTACTTC. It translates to CSGQTGQETQYF.

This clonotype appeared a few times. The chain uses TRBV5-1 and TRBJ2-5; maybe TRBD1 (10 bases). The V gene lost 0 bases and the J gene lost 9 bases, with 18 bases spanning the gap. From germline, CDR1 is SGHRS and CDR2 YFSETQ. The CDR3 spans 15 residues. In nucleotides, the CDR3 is TGCGCCAGCAGCTTGGGGCTAGCGGGGACAGGGGCCCAGTACTTC. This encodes CASSLGLAGTGAQYF.

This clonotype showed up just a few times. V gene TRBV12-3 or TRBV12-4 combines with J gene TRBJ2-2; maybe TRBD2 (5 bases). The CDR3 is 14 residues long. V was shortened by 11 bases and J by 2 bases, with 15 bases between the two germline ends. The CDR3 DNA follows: TGTGCCTCCCGAGGGAACAGCAACACCGGGGAGCTGTTTTTT. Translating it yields CASRGNSNTGELFF.